This T cell receptor (beta chain) was recovered during a study of shared clonotypes between healthy human individuals. Study observations and caveats: Non-shared clonotypes were found to have lower generation probabilities than the clonotypes that were shared by all four of the sorted-subset donors. The sampled material consisted only of blood, and tissue repertoires are likely to differ.

Generated by immunoSEQ multiplex PCR, the TCRdb table keeps only in-frame clones and is missing some. The sample shows roughly 1.4 million clones, about 98.5% of them seen only once. Remarks on this clone: As yet, its antigen is unknown. Other DNA sequences in this sample translate to the same CDR3.

The V end lost 3 bases, the J end lost 3 bases, and 9 bases lay between the germline ends. The CDR3 totals 13 residues. Germline V gives CDR1 MNHNS, CDR2 SASEGT. The source is a man aged 25-45 years in good health. The sequenced material came from naive CD4+ T cells sorted from blood. Subset meaning: CD45RA+ positively selected. The chain joins TRBV6-1 to TRBJ2-7, with D unresolved. CDR3 bases: TGTGCCAGCAGTGAGGCGAGGAACTACGAGCAGTACTTC. It is translated as CASSEARNYEQYF.